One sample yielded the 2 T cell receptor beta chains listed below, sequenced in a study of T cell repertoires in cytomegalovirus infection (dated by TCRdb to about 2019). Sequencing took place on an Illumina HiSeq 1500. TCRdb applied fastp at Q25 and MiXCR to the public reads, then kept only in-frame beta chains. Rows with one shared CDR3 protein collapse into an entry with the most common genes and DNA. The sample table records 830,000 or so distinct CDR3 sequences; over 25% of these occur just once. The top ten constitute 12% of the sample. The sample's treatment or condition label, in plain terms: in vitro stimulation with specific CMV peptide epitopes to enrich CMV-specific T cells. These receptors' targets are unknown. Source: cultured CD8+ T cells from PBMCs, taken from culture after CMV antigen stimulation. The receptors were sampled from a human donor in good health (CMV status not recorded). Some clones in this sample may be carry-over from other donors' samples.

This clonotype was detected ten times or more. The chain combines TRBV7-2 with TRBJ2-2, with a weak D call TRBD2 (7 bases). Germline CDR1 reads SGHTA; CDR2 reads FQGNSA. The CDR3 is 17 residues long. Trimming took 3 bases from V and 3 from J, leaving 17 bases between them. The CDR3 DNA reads TGTGCCAGCAGCTTTATTGCGGGGGCCAGGTACACCGGGGAGCTGTTTTTT. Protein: CASSFIAGARYTGELFF.

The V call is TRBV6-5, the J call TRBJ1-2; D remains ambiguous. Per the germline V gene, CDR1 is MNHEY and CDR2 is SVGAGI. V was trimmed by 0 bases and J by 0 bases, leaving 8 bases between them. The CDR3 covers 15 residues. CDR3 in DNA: TGTGCCAGCAGTTACTCGATAGAGGCTAACTATGGCTACACCTTC. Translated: CASSYSIEANYGYTF.